The present T cell receptor beta chain was sequenced within a study of T-cell reconstitution after alpha-beta-depleted transplantation in children. During its preparation, the TCRbeta library received unique molecular identifiers. TCRdb called the PCR reads again in MiXCR, with one record for every CDR3 protein. Altogether some 640,000 distinct CDR3 sequences are present, 16% being singletons, with the ten largest covering 0.8% to 1.1%. Germline CDR1 DFQATT, CDR2 SNEGSKA (reference sequence). The V gene lost 7 bases and the J gene lost 0 bases, with 16 bases spanning the gap. The CDR3 loop spans 14 amino acids. This clonotype was counted many times.

Sequencing used PBMCs from the stem cell graft donor, obtained from the stem cell graft. The receptor's source is a human donor who donated a stem cell graft to a child with acute myeloid leukemia. The chain joins TRBV20-1 to TRBJ2-7; D gene uncertain. This chain's CDR3 is CSVKSHSSSYEQYF. DNA of the CDR3: TGCAGTGTTAAATCCCACAGTAGCTCCTACGAGCAGTACTTC.